The clone carrying this TCR beta chain showed up just a few times. This specimen comes from a study of blood T cell repertoires in COVID-19. Across the study: Sample material is recorded as cDNA or gDNA derived from T cells, B-cell-depleted T cells, or PBMCs.

In the authors' methods: For nucleated cells, counts were estimated from reference gene primer amplification. Sequencing used immunoSEQ multiplex PCR; TCRdb keeps in-frame clones, though not all of them. Clone size and V and J calls were adopted from that table, with D and trimming inferred from the DNA. The sample lists 150,000 to 200,000 clones, more than 75% seen once, with 8.4% in the top ten. Germline values: CDR1 MNHEY, CDR2 SVGAGI. The CDR3 loop spans 13 amino acids. V was cut by 2 bases and J by 2 bases, with 7 bases left in between. This clonotype was sampled from a woman aged 70-85 years with acute or convalescent COVID-19. V gene TRBV6-5 combines with J gene TRBJ2-7, with unresolved D. Material for sequencing was peripheral blood. CDR3 DNA: TGTGCCAGCAGTTACGCGGAGCCCTACGAGCAGTACTTC. Translation: CASSYAEPYEQYF.